Below are 5 T cell receptor beta chains sequenced from a single sample in a study of blood T cells in healthy people across ages. Sample-barcoded 5' priming and a J-beta primer mix drove a second PCR of roughly 6 to 12 cycles. In TCRdb, the 5' RACE reads were re-called with MiXCR into one record per CDR3 protein. The repertoire holds some 930,000 distinct CDR3 sequences, with 25% to 35% as singletons. The data were also submitted as part of a second study, on T cells of mothers and their children.

The material sequenced was blood. Receptor source: a woman between 35 and 50 years old in good health.

The chain joins TRBV28 to TRBJ2-5; TRBD2 aligns across 7 bases. CDR3 length equals 14 residues. CDR1 is MDHEN and CDR2 is SYDVKM in the germline V gene. V dropped 6 bases and J dropped 4; count of bases not matched to a gene: 8. CDR3 coding DNA: TGTGCCAGCAGAATCCAACTAGCGAGAGAGACCCAGTACTTC. It encodes CASRIQLARETQYF.

In its sample, this clonotype was seen a few times. The rearrangement uses TRBV7-2 and TRBJ2-5; TRBD2 aligns across 9 bases. The CDR3 is 17 residues long. V shed 1 base and J 2 bases; nucleotides not matched to a gene: 8. Per germline, CDR1 SGHTA and CDR2 FQGNSA. CDR3 in DNA: TGTGCCAGCAGCTTAGGTCCGCGGGGGGGCGGGCAAGAGACCCAGTACTTC. It specifies CASSLGPRGGGQETQYF.

The sample holds many counts of this clonotype. The gene calls are TRBV7-9 and TRBJ2-7, with D perhaps matching TRBD1 (6 bases). V was trimmed by 3 bases and J by 6 bases, leaving 15 bases between them. Germline CDR1 reads SEHNR; CDR2 reads FQNEAQ (reference sequence). This CDR3 region has 14 residues. DNA for the CDR3: TGTGCCAGCAGCTTGGAAACAGGGCGCGGCGAGCAGTACTTC. It codes for CASSLETGRGEQYF.

The V gene is TRBV10-3, the J gene TRBJ1-2; unclear D gene. Trimming pared 8 bases from V and 4 bases from J, leaving 17 bases between. From germline, CDR1 is ENHRY and CDR2 SYGVKD. The CDR3 length is 14 residues. CDR3 loop: CAIGLDQQLYGYTF. CDR3 nucleotide sequence: TGTGCCATCGGGCTTGACCAACAGCTCTATGGCTACACCTTC.

This clonotype was detected many times. The chain joins TRBV28 to TRBJ1-2; unclear D gene. There are 11 residues in the CDR3. Germline V lookup: CDR1 MDHEN, CDR2 SYDVKM. Trimming pared 5 bases from V and 8 bases from J, leaving 9 bases between. In DNA, the CDR3 is TGTGCCAGCAGTGCCCTATGGGGCTACACCTTC. As protein: CASSALWGYTF.